These 20 T cell receptor beta chains were sequenced from one sample in a study of Graves' ophthalmopathy and Graves' hyperthyroidism. CDR3 regions of TCR beta were amplified from RNA transcripts. Second-round multiplex PCR came after first-round RT-PCR with HTBI primers. TCRdb reanalysed the multiplex PCR reads using MiXCR and keeps one entry per CDR3 protein. Of roughly 700,000 distinct CDR3 sequences listed, roughly two fifths are singletons. The sample consisted of peripheral blood. These receptors were obtained from an adult man with Graves' ophthalmopathy.

This clonotype has just a few counts. The V and J genes are TRBV7-2 and TRBJ1-5, with 8 nucleotides matching TRBD1. Looked up from germline, CDR1 is SGHTA and CDR2 is FQGNSA. The CDR3 is 15 residues long. After removal of 5 bases from V and 7 bases from J, the junction contained 10 bases not matched to a gene. CDR3 amino acids: CASSLTGTGGQPQHF. The CDR3, as DNA: TGTGCCAGCAGCCTTACCGGGACAGGAGGACAGCCCCAGCATTTT.

This chain uses TRBV5-6 with TRBJ1-2, with D possibly matching TRBD1 (5 bases). V lost 6 bases and J lost 8, with 11 bases in between. The CDR3 spans 11 residues. The germline CDR1 and CDR2 sequences are SGHDT and YYEEEE. The CDR3 DNA follows: TGTGCCAGCATCGGGGCGGGGGGCTACACCTTC. Protein: CASIGAGGYTF.

This clonotype was counted only a few times. The rearrangement joins TRBV10-3 to TRBJ2-5; 12 nucleotides line up with TRBD2. The CDR3 spans 15 residues. V shed 5 bases, J shed 1 base, and the junction held 2 bases outside the gene matches. Per the germline V gene, CDR1 is ENHRY and CDR2 is SYGVKD. The CDR3 nucleotides read TGTGCCATCAGTATGACTAGCGGGGGCCAAGAGACCCAGTACTTC. Translating it yields CAISMTSGGQETQYF.

As to this clonotype: A read error is possible here, since a much larger clone lies one base away. This rearrangement joins TRBV7-2 to TRBJ1-6; D is possibly TRBD1 (5 bases). The V gene's germline CDR1 is SGHTA and CDR2 FQGNSA. This CDR3 region has 18 residues. The CDR3 protein is CASSLKVRDANLNSPPHF. The DNA of the CDR3 is TGTGCCAGCAGCTTAAAAGTAAGGGACGCGAACCTTAATTCACCCCCCCACTTT.

The chain has TRBV12-3 or TRBV12-4 and TRBJ2-5; 11 bases match TRBD2. The CDR3 extends over 18 amino acids. J was trimmed by 1 base and V by 2 bases; bases with no gene match: 9. CDR3: CASSLSASGGLSQETQYF. In nucleotides, the CDR3 is TGTGCCAGCAGTTTATCAGCTAGCGGGGGGCTCTCCCAAGAGACCCAGTACTTC.

A word on this clonotype: This may arise from a read error, as a much more abundant clone is one base away. The gene calls are TRBV7-3 and TRBJ2-7; weak D call: TRBD1 (5 bases). The CDR3 runs 15 residues. V was shortened by 2 bases and J by 2 bases, with 13 bases between the two germline ends. Germline V gives CDR1 SGHTA, CDR2 FQGTGA. This chain's CDR3 is CASSLGVGVAYEQYF. The CDR3 bases are TGTGCCAGCAGCTTAGGAGTAGGGGTGGCCTACGAGCAGTACTTC.

The gene calls are TRBV20-1 and TRBJ1-5; tentatively, D is TRBD1 (5 bases). Germline CDR1 and CDR2: DFQATT and SNEGSKA (reference sequence). This CDR3 is built from 16 residues. V was cut by 5 bases and J by 1 base, with 18 bases left in between. CDR3 sequence reads: CSAGGQGIWSNQPQHF. As DNA, the CDR3 is TGCAGTGCTGGAGGCCAGGGTATTTGGAGCAATCAGCCCCAGCATTTT.

The chain joins TRBV4-1 to TRBJ2-7, with D unclear. The CDR3 loop spans 13 amino acids. The V gene's germline CDR1 is MGHRA and CDR2 YSYEKL. The germline V and J ends were trimmed by 1 base and 4 bases, with 8 bases remaining between them. The chain's CDR3 is CASSQAGEYEQYF. The CDR3 DNA is TGCGCCAGCAGCCAAGCGGGCGAATACGAGCAGTACTTC.

The genes are TRBV7-9 and TRBJ1-1; D remains ambiguous. CDR3 length: 15 residues. Germline V lookup: CDR1 SEHNR, CDR2 FQNEAQ (reference sequence). V lost 3 bases, J lost 3 bases, and 14 bases lay in between. The CDR3 DNA sequence: TGTGCCAGCAGCTTGGACCCCGGCGGGGACACTGAAGCTTTCTTT. Encoded protein: CASSLDPGGDTEAFF.

The chain links TRBV20-1 to TRBJ2-7, with 8 bases aligning to TRBD1. Germline CDR1 DFQATT, CDR2 SNEGSKA (reference sequence). J was trimmed by 1 base and V by 8 bases; bases with no gene match: 10. The length of the CDR3 is 14 residues. The CDR3 is CSTTLGQGSYEQYF. The CDR3 DNA is TGCAGTACCACTTTAGGACAGGGATCCTACGAGCAGTACTTC.

Worth noting for this clonotype: A read error may be the cause here, since a much bigger clone is one base away. This rearrangement joins TRBV2 to TRBJ1-2; a possible D gene is TRBD1 (5 bases). CDR3 size: 12 residues. Looked up from germline, CDR1 is SNHLY and CDR2 is FYNNEI. The DNA for the CDR3 is TGTGCCAGCAGTCTTCTAAGGGGTGGCTACAGCTTC. Translated: CASSLLRGGYSF.

Ten or more counts support this clonotype. The chain recombines TRBV12-3 or TRBV12-4 with TRBJ1-1; D call uncertain. V was trimmed by 1 base and J by 4 bases, leaving 7 bases between them. The CDR3 runs to 13 residues. CDR3 DNA sequence: TGTGCCAGCAGTTTAGAAACAGTCACTGAAGCTTTCTTT. Its translation: CASSLETVTEAFF.

As regards this clonotype: A read error may account for a junction end that differs from germline. The rearrangement links TRBV10-3 to TRBJ1-2, with no clear D. The germline gives CDR1 ENHRY, CDR2 SYGVKD. The CDR3 consists of 13 residues. The CDR3, as DNA: TGTGCCAGCAGTTTTGGGAGCATTTATGGCTACACCTTC. It codes for CASSFGSIYGYTF.

This clonotype has a count of ten or more. V usage is TRBV7-2 and J usage is TRBJ1-1; D gene unclear. The germline gives CDR1 SGHTA, CDR2 FQGNSA. V lost 3 bases to trimming and J lost 1 base, with 12 bases between them. The CDR3 is made up of 15 amino acids. CDR3 bases: TGTGCCAGCAGCTTTCGGTATCGCAGGAACACTGAAGCTTTCTTT. Its translation: CASSFRYRRNTEAFF. The complete variable domain, with remaining parts taken from reference TRBV7-2 and TRBJ1-1, reads GAGVSQSPSNKVTEKGKDVELRCDPISGHTALYWYRQSLGQGLEFLIYFQGNSAPDKSGLPSDRFSAERTGGSVSTLTIQRTQQEDSAVYLCASSFRYRRNTEAFFGQGTRLTVV.

The chain recombines TRBV29-1 with TRBJ2-7, with no clear D. The CDR3 runs 10 residues. Germline assignment: CDR1 SQVTM and CDR2 ANQGSEA. V lost 5 bases to trimming and J lost 7 bases, with 9 bases between them. The CDR3 loop is CSVRAGEQYF. The CDR3 coding sequence is TGCAGCGTTCGGGCCGGAGAGCAGTACTTC.

The gene calls are TRBV7-9 and TRBJ2-5; D unresolved. V was clipped by 8 bases and J by 9 bases, with 13 bases between them. The CDR3 is made up of 11 amino acids. From germline, CDR1 is SEHNR and CDR2 FQNEAQ (reference sequence). CDR3 in DNA: TGTGCCAGCCTGGACCGTATGGCCCAGTACTTC. It yields the protein CASLDRMAQYF.

Points on this clonotype: This may come from a read error, since a much larger clone is one base off. The CDR3 does not end in the conserved phenylalanine or tryptophan, so this is likely a read error. The chain carries TRBV7-2 and TRBJ2-7; D might be TRBD1 (6 bases). Trimming took off 5 bases at V and 2 bases at J, with 10 bases between the two ends. This CDR3 comprises 13 residues. The germline V gene has CDR1 SGHTA and CDR2 FQGNSA. The CDR3 coding sequence is TGTGCCAGCAGCCGGACAGTTACCTACGAGCAGTACCTC. Translated, it gives CASSRTVTYEQYL.

This clonotype was seen ten or more times. The V call is TRBV29-1, the J call TRBJ1-1; 8 nucleotides match TRBD1. Germline-derived CDR1 and CDR2 are SQVTM and ANQGSEA. The CDR3 consists of 13 residues. J lost 0 bases, V lost 8 bases, and 5 bases had no gene match. The CDR3 region is CSTRDRMNTEAFF. As DNA, the CDR3 is TGCAGCACTCGGGACAGGATGAACACTGAAGCTTTCTTT. Variable domain in full (rest from reference TRBV29-1 and TRBJ1-1): SAVISQKPSRDICQRGTSLTIQCQVDSQVTMMFWYRQQPGQSLTLIATANQGSEATYESGFVIDKFPISRPNLTFSTLTVSNMSPEDSSIYLCSTRDRMNTEAFFGQGTRLTVV.

The V and J genes are TRBV7-9 and TRBJ2-7, with 8 bases aligning to TRBD2. J gave up 3 bases and V 10 bases, and 8 bases lay outside the gene matches. The length of the CDR3 is 13 residues. CDR1 SEHNR and CDR2 FQNEAQ come from the germline V gene (reference sequence). The CDR3 region has the DNA TGTGCCACCTCGGGGGGGGGCCTCTACGAGCAGTACTTC. Translation: CATSGGGLYEQYF.

This clonotype has just a few counts. The rearrangement uses TRBV7-2 and TRBJ2-5, with 12 bases aligning to TRBD2. V shed 7 bases, J shed 4 bases, and the junction held 10 bases outside the gene matches. Germline-derived CDR1 and CDR2 are SGHTA and FQGNSA. The length of the CDR3 is 16 residues. The CDR3 DNA sequence: TGTGCCAGCACCTTGGCCCTAGCGGGAGGGGGAGAGACCCAGTACTTC. This sequence encodes CASTLALAGGGETQYF.